This is a list of T cell receptor beta chains from one sample in a study of T cells in Graves' hyperthyroidism and ophthalmopathy. TCRdb re-analysed the multiplex PCR reads in MiXCR, keeping a single row per CDR3 protein. The table shows 400,000 to 550,000 distinct CDR3 sequences, with around an eighth occurring only once. The sample was blood. Receptors were obtained from a woman between 18 and 29 years old with Graves' hyperthyroidism. The CDR3 runs from the conserved cysteine through the conserved F or W. Each record gives: J gene, V gene, D gene, clone size, CDR3 protein, CDR3 DNA. A D gene is named only where the DNA matches it firmly. A clone size is listed for some rows: how often the clone was seen (once, few, many), or a class if it is expanded.

>TRBJ1-1|TRBV7-9|TRBD1|few
CASSLVARTGADTEAFF
TGTGCCAGCAGCTTAGTAGCCAGGACAGGGGCGGACACTGAAGCTTTCTTT
>TRBJ2-6|TRBV20-1|TRBD1|.
CSARGQGSSLGANVLTF
TGCAGTGCTAGAGGACAGGGGTCTTCTTTAGGGGCCAACGTCCTGACTTTC
>TRBJ1-1|TRBV11-1|TRBD1|few
CASRWTGLDLNTEAFF
TGTGCCAGCAGGTGGACAGGGCTCGATTTGAACACTGAAGCTTTCTTT
>TRBJ2-3|TRBV25-1|.|once
CASSEMGGVDTQYF
TGTGCCAGCAGTGAAATGGGCGGGGTAGATACGCAGTATTTT
>TRBJ2-2|TRBV10-2|TRBD2|many
CASSGLAGGYNDTGELFF
TGCGCCAGCAGTGGACTAGCGGGAGGATATAATGACACCGGGGAGCTGTTTTTT
>TRBJ1-1|TRBV6-5|.|many
CASTLEWGTEAFF
TGTGCCAGCACCTTAGAATGGGGAACTGAAGCTTTCTTT
>TRBJ1-1|TRBV18|.|many
CASSPGSMNTEAFF
TGTGCCAGCTCACCGGGGAGCATGAACACTGAAGCTTTCTTT
>TRBJ1-2|TRBV11-2|TRBD1|few
CASSLAGQINYGYTF
TGTGCCAGCAGCTTAGCGGGACAGATTAACTATGGCTACACCTTC
>TRBJ1-6|TRBV27|.|many
CASKSSYNSPLHF
TGTGCCAGCAAAAGCTCCTATAATTCACCCCTCCACTTT
>TRBJ1-1|TRBV28|TRBD1|many
CASSSNPGQGIAEAFF
TGTGCCAGCAGTTCGAACCCGGGACAGGGGATAGCTGAAGCTTTCTTT
>TRBJ2-5|TRBV11-3|TRBD2|many
CASSPSLAGRETQYF
TGTGCCAGCTCGCCCAGCCTAGCGGGACGAGAGACCCAGTACTTC
>TRBJ2-5|TRBV4-1|.|few
CASGKTAGPGQETQYF
TGCGCCAGCGGGAAAACGGCGGGTCCGGGGCAAGAGACCCAGTACTTC
>TRBJ1-5|TRBV6-1|.|many
CASSPGPRLSGQPQHF
TGTGCCAGCAGTCCCGGGCCTCGCCTCAGCGGGCAGCCCCAGCATTTT
>TRBJ1-5|TRBV2|.|many
CASRPTRQFHNQPQHF
TGTGCCAGCAGGCCCACCCGACAGTTCCACAATCAGCCCCAGCATTTT
>TRBJ2-3|TRBV3-1|TRBD2|many
CASSSLAGGGTDTQYF
TGTGCCAGCAGCAGCTTAGCGGGAGGCGGCACAGATACGCAGTATTTT
>TRBJ1-2|TRBV30|.|few
CAWSSTTLGSYTF
TGTGCCTGGAGTTCTACTACGTTAGGGTCCTACACCTTC
>TRBJ2-5|TRBV10-2|TRBD1|many
CASSGSLRDRGAQETQYF
TGCGCCAGCAGTGGGTCCCTCAGGGACAGGGGGGCCCAAGAGACCCAGTACTTC
>TRBJ2-1|TRBV6-6|TRBD2|.
CASSYHLAGAYNEQFF
TGTGCCAGCAGTTACCACCTAGCGGGAGCTTACAATGAGCAGTTCTTC
>TRBJ2-6|TRBV25-1|.|.
CASSTHRGISGANVLTF
TGTGCCAGCAGTACACACCGGGGGATCTCTGGGGCCAACGTCCTGACTTTC
>TRBJ2-3|TRBV7-3|TRBD2|few
CASSPTSGSPRGKYF
TGTGCCAGCAGCCCGACTAGCGGGAGCCCACGAGGGAAGTATTTT
>TRBJ1-1|TRBV28|TRBD1|few
CASLTTGGRLAFF
TGTGCCAGCCTAACGACAGGGGGTCGGTTGGCTTTCTTT
>TRBJ1-5|TRBV11-2|TRBD1|.
CASSFQGADQPQHF
TGTGCCAGCAGCTTTCAGGGGGCGGATCAGCCCCAGCATTTT
>TRBJ2-1|TRBV24-1|TRBD2|.
CATSDLGLAGYNEQFF
TGTGCCACCAGTGATTTAGGGCTAGCGGGTTACAATGAGCAGTTCTTC
>TRBJ2-1|TRBV6-1|.|many
CASTGNYNEQFF
TGTGCCAGCACGGGAAACTACAATGAGCAGTTCTTC